A single sample is the source of the 10 T cell receptor beta chains below, sequenced in a study of blood T cell repertoires in COVID-19. Data came from immunoSEQ multiplex PCR; TCRdb stores just in-frame clones and leaves some out. The repertoire consists of about 200,000 clones, with roughly 86% occurring once and the leading ten covering roughly 10%. The sequenced material came from peripheral blood. The receptors come from a woman aged 45-59 years with COVID-19, enrolled during active disease.

The J gene is TRBJ2-5, the V gene TRBV7-6; TRBD2 agrees at 8 bases. CDR3 length equals 18 residues. Germline CDR1 and CDR2: SGHVS and FNYEAQ. V gave up 6 bases and J gave up 0 bases; unmatched junction bases: 15. For the CDR3, the DNA is TGTGCCAGCAGTTCCAGAACTAGCGGCGCCCGGGACCAAGAGACCCAGTACTTC. It specifies CASSSRTSGARDQETQYF.

This rearrangement joins TRBV5-1 to TRBJ2-2; TRBD1 aligns across 7 bases. V was pared by 0 bases and J by 4 bases, with 6 bases of the junction left unmatched. This CDR3 is built from 16 residues. The V gene's germline CDR1 is SGHRS and CDR2 YFSETQ. The chain's CDR3 is CASSLDRGTGTGELFF. In DNA, the CDR3 is TGCGCCAGCAGCTTGGACAGGGGAACGGGCACCGGGGAGCTGTTTTTT.

This clone appeared a single time. Other DNA sequences within the sample encode an identical CDR3. The rearrangement joins TRBV19 to TRBJ1-1, with D unresolved. Germline loops: CDR1 LNHDA, CDR2 SQIVND (reference sequence). Trimming left V 2 bases short and J 1 base short, with 5 bases between. CDR3 length: 13 residues. Here the CDR3 reads CASSIMANTEAFF. CDR3 DNA: TGTGCCAGTAGTATAATGGCGAACACTGAAGCTTTCTTT.

V and J are TRBV19 and TRBJ1-1; tentative D call: TRBD1 (5 bases). Trimming removed 6 bases from V and 4 bases from J, with 15 bases in between. Germline CDR1 reads LNHDA; CDR2 reads SQIVND (reference sequence). The CDR3 is 14 amino acids. CDR3 DNA: TGTGCCAGTAGCCCGTGGGGCAGTAGCACTGAAGCTTTCTTT. Its translation: CASSPWGSSTEAFF.

This clone was seen a handful of times. The rearrangement uses TRBV24-1 and TRBJ2-2; no reliable D call. The CDR3 extends over 14 amino acids. The germline CDR1 and CDR2 sequences are KGHDR and SFDVKD. V was cut by 5 bases and J by 4 bases, with 10 bases left in between. In DNA form, the CDR3 reads TGTGCCACCAGTGGCGGAGATCCCACCGGGGAGCTGTTTTTT. Amino acids: CATSGGDPTGELFF.

The count of this clone is one. This chain uses TRBV7-2 with TRBJ1-1; the D gene is possibly TRBD1 (6 bases). Germline lookup yields CDR1 SGHTA and CDR2 FQGNSA. The CDR3 contains 13 residues. The V end was cut by 2 bases, the J end by 4 bases, with 8 bases between. The CDR3 DNA sequence: TGTGCCAGCAGCTTAAAAGGGGGCACTGAAGCTTTCTTT. Protein sequence: CASSLKGGTEAFF.

This clone has only a few counts. The rearrangement links TRBV6-5 to TRBJ1-2, with D maybe TRBD1 (6 bases). CDR3 length: 13 amino acids. With 6 bases removed from V and 7 bases from J, the gap between germline ends came to 15 bases. Germline lookup yields CDR1 MNHEY and CDR2 SVGAGI. CDR3 sequence: CASREGEFAGYTF. The CDR3, as DNA: TGTGCCAGCAGAGAGGGGGAGTTCGCTGGCTACACCTTC.

The chain carries TRBV27 and TRBJ1-1; D might be TRBD1 (6 bases). In germline, CDR1 is MNHEY, CDR2 SMNVEV (reference sequence). V was shortened by 8 bases and J by 2 bases, with 18 bases between the two germline ends. The CDR3 covers 15 residues. CDR3: CASASKRGSNTEAFF. The CDR3 region has the DNA TGTGCCAGCGCATCAAAGAGGGGGTCTAACACTGAAGCTTTCTTT.

The genes are TRBV5-8 and TRBJ1-1; perhaps TRBD1 as D (6 bases). Trimming shortened V by 5 bases and J by 4 bases, and 12 bases separated the two germline ends. Germline assignment: CDR1 SGHTS and CDR2 YDEGEE. The CDR3 sequence is 13 residues long. This CDR3 is CASSPGQLTEAFF. The CDR3 DNA reads as TGTGCCAGCAGTCCTGGACAGCTCACTGAAGCTTTCTTT.

This clone was seen more than once but under ten times. The chain joins TRBV3-1 (or the pseudogene TRBV3-2) to TRBJ1-2; 7 bases match TRBD1. This CDR3 has 18 amino acids. CDR1 is LGHDT, CDR2 YNNKEL, per germline (reference sequence). Trimming at V came to 1 base and at J to 0 bases, leaving 11 bases not matched to a gene. The CDR3 nucleotides are TGTGCCAGCAGCCAAGGGCCAAACAGGGGCTCAGCTAACTATGGCTACACCTTC. It specifies CASSQGPNRGSANYGYTF.